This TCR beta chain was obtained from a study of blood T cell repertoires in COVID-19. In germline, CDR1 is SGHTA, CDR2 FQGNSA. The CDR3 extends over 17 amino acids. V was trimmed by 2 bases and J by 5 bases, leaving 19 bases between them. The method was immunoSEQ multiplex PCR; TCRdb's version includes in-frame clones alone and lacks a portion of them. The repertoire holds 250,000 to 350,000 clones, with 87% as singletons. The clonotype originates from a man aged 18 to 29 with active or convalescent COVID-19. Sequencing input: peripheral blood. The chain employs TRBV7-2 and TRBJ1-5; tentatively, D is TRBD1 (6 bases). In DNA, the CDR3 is TGTGCCAGCAGCTTATATTTTGGGGGGGCCGGAGATCAGCCCCAGCATTTT. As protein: CASSLYFGGAGDQPQHF.